The 25 T cell receptor beta chains in this list originate from one sample, sequenced in a study of technical replicates of blood from several donors (TCRdb year 2017). The receptor library was made with the immunoSEQ multiplex PCR assay. TCRdb retrieved this table from immuneACCESS and kept in-frame rearrangements only. Not all clones are present; in checked studies, unresolved V genes account for under half, and no reason is known for the remainder. A total of more than 90,000 clones appear in this sample, under 97% of them only once. Of the sample, approximately 0.22% falls within the top ten clones. Sequenced input: T cells isolated from PBMCs. These receptors all stem from a human donor in good health.

The chain recombines TRBV5-1 with TRBJ2-1; D is unclear. The CDR3 contains 11 residues. Trimming removed 0 bases from V and 9 bases from J, with 4 bases in between. From germline, CDR1 is SGHRS and CDR2 YFSETQ. Here the CDR3 DNA reads TGCGCCAGCAGCTTGGCATCTGAGCAGTTCTTC. It yields the protein CASSLASEQFF.

The J gene is TRBJ1-5, the V gene TRBV7-2, with 11 nucleotides matching TRBD1. With V trimmed by 1 base and J by 6 bases, 2 bases remained unmatched. In germline, CDR1 is SGHTA, CDR2 FQGNSA. The CDR3 covers 15 residues. CDR3: CASSLGGTGGQPQHF. In DNA, the CDR3 is TGTGCCAGCAGCTTAGGTGGGACAGGGGGTCAGCCCCAGCATTTT.

This chain joins TRBV7-2 and TRBJ2-7; 8 bases are a match to TRBD2. This CDR3 region has 15 residues. CDR1 is SGHTA and CDR2 is FQGNSA in the germline V gene. Unmatched junction bases numbered 7, after V lost 1 base and J lost 5 bases. CDR3 residues: CASSLEAGVADEQYF. The DNA of the CDR3 is TGTGCCAGCAGCTTAGAAGCGGGAGTGGCGGACGAGCAGTACTTC.

The CDR3 bases are TGCGCCAGCAGCGTTAGCGGAGGGGGGGCAGATACGCAGTATTTT. It yields the protein CASSVSGGGADTQYF. V is TRBV5-1 and J is TRBJ2-3; a weak D match, TRBD2 (7 bases). V was pared by 4 bases and J by 4 bases, with 16 bases between. Germline CDR1 and CDR2: SGHRS and YFSETQ. This CDR3 region has 15 residues.

This sequence joins TRBV5-1 and TRBJ2-1; 8 bases fit TRBD2. Germline V CDR1 and CDR2: SGHRS, YFSETQ. The V and J ends lost 3 bases and 1 base, in that order; junction bases with no gene match: 3. The CDR3 is 15 residues long. CDR3 bases: TGCGCCAGCAGCTCAGTAGCGGGGTCCTACAATGAGCAGTTCTTC. This codes for CASSSVAGSYNEQFF.

In its sample, this clone was seen once. The V and J genes are TRBV7-8 and TRBJ2-1, with 8 bases fitting TRBD1. The ends lost 2 bases at V and 6 bases at J; junction bases unmatched: 9. This CDR3 region has 16 residues. Germline loops: CDR1 SGHVS, CDR2 FQNEAQ. For the CDR3, the DNA is TGTGCCAGCAGCTTATTCGGCAGGGGGCGGTTCAATGAGCAGTTCTTC. Amino acid sequence: CASSLFGRGRFNEQFF.

The chain has TRBV6-5 and TRBJ2-1; 8 positions agree with TRBD1. The CDR3 extends over 12 amino acids. Germline trimming cut 2 bases from V and 9 bases from J; bases unmatched to any gene: 0. Germline V CDR1 and CDR2: MNHEY, SVGAGI. The CDR3 here is CASSYQGAEQFF. For the CDR3, the DNA is TGTGCCAGCAGTTACCAGGGGGCTGAGCAGTTCTTC.

This chain links TRBV25-1 with TRBJ1-2, with 11 bases aligning to TRBD1. The ends lost 6 bases at V and 6 bases at J; junction bases unmatched: 3. Germline V CDR1 and CDR2: MGHDK, SYGVNS. This CDR3 is 13 amino acids long. CDR3 sequence (DNA): TGTGCCAGCAGGGACAGGGGGCTGGATGGCTACACCTTC. The encoded protein is CASRDRGLDGYTF.

There are a few counts of this clone. This CDR3 is CASSSIPGQNTEAFF. The CDR3 nucleotides are TGTGCCAGCAGCTCCATCCCGGGACAGAACACTGAAGCTTTCTTT. This chain uses TRBV7-9 with TRBJ1-1; D might be TRBD1 (6 bases). Germline CDR1 and CDR2: SEHNR and FQNEAQ (reference sequence). The CDR3 totals 15 residues. V lost 4 bases and J lost 1, with 13 bases in between.

This chain connects TRBV2 to TRBJ2-4; 8 bases are shared with TRBD1. The CDR3 extends over 18 amino acids. The trim removed 7 bases at V and 0 bases at J, leaving 14 bases unmatched. The V gene's germline CDR1 is SNHLY and CDR2 FYNNEI. The CDR3 spells CASTPYIPGGAAKNIQYF. The CDR3 coding sequence is TGTGCCAGCACCCCCTACATTCCAGGGGGCGCAGCCAAAAACATTCAGTACTTC. Filled out from reference TRBV2 and TRBJ2-4, the complete variable domain reads EPEVTQTPSHQVTQMGQEVILRCVPISNHLYFYWYRQILGQKVEFLVSFYNNEISEKSEIFDDQFSVERPDGSNFTLKIRSTKLEDSAMYFCASTPYIPGGAAKNIQYFGAGTRLSVL.

This chain connects TRBV4-1 to TRBJ1-1; D is unclear. CDR1 is MGHRA, CDR2 YSYEKL, per germline. This CDR3 contains 13 residues. Trimming removed 0 bases from V and 7 bases from J, with 9 bases in between. The CDR3 coding sequence is TGCGCCAGCAGCCAAGAGGATCGCGGTGAAGCTTTCTTT. Amino acid sequence: CASSQEDRGEAFF.

This chain links TRBV5-5 with TRBJ2-3; D is perhaps TRBD2 (5 bases). The V and J ends lost 2 bases and 5 bases respectively, with 18 bases between them. CDR3 length: 16 amino acids. Germline V lookup: CDR1 SGHKS, CDR2 YYEKEE (reference sequence). Here the CDR3 reads CASSFVVPARGDTQYF. The DNA for the CDR3 is TGTGCCAGCAGCTTCGTCGTCCCAGCACGGGGAGATACGCAGTATTTT.

The V gene is TRBV6-6, the J gene TRBJ1-2, with 8 nucleotides matching TRBD1. Germline V gene sequence: CDR1 MNHNY, CDR2 SVGAGI (reference sequence). V lost 0 bases to trimming and J lost 4 bases; unmatched junction nucleotides: 1. CDR3 length: 14 residues. Here the CDR3 reads CASSYSTGGYGYTF. The CDR3 region has the DNA TGTGCCAGCAGTTACTCCACAGGGGGCTATGGCTACACCTTC.

The chain recombines TRBV5-6 with TRBJ2-1; 8 positions agree with TRBD1. The CDR3 sequence is 16 residues long. Germline trimming cut 4 bases from V and 4 bases from J; bases unmatched to any gene: 10. Germline CDR1 reads SGHDT; CDR2 reads YYEEEE. CDR3: CASSLPRTGIYNEQFF. The CDR3 DNA reads TGTGCCAGCAGCCTCCCAAGGACAGGGATTTACAATGAGCAGTTCTTC.

The gene calls are TRBV7-9 and TRBJ1-4; D possibly corresponds to TRBD1 (6 bases). The V gene lost 3 bases and the J gene lost 8 bases, with 13 bases spanning the gap. CDR3 size: 14 residues. CDR1 and CDR2 (germline): SEHNR, FQNEAQ (reference sequence). This CDR3 is CASSLSGVGEKLFF. The CDR3 DNA follows: TGTGCCAGCAGCTTGTCAGGGGTAGGGGAAAAACTGTTTTTT. Together with reference TRBV7-9 and TRBJ1-4, the CDR3 gives the full variable domain: DTGVSQNPRHKITKRGQNVTFRCDPISEHNRLYWYRQTLGQGPEFLTYFQNEAQLEKSRLLSDRFSAERPKGSFSTLEIQRTEQGDSAMYLCASSLSGVGEKLFFGSGTQLSVL.

This chain joins TRBV7-7 and TRBJ2-3; the D gene is possibly TRBD1 (6 bases). Germline V gene data show CDR1 as SSHAT and CDR2 as FNYEAQ (reference sequence). This CDR3 is 13 amino acids long. Trimming removed 5 bases from V and 3 bases from J, with 9 bases in between. The CDR3 is CASSTDRTDTQYF. Written as DNA, the CDR3 is TGTGCCAGCAGCACGGACAGAACAGATACGCAGTATTTT.

The V call is TRBV5-5, the J call TRBJ2-1; 9 bases are shared with TRBD2. J lost 0 bases, V lost 7 bases, and 14 bases had no gene match. This CDR3 region has 18 residues. Germline assignment: CDR1 SGHKS and CDR2 YYEKEE (reference sequence). CDR3 in DNA: TGTGCCAGCTCATCCGGGACTAGCACCTCTAGCTCCTACAATGAGCAGTTCTTC. As protein: CASSSGTSTSSSYNEQFF.

This chain uses TRBV4-1 with TRBJ2-1, with 9 positions matching TRBD1. Germline loops: CDR1 MGHRA, CDR2 YSYEKL. V lost 1 base, J lost 7 bases, and 5 bases stayed unmatched. This CDR3 has 15 residues. CDR3 bases: TGCGCCAGCAGCCAAGTTGGGACAGGGTGGAATGAGCAGTTCTTC. Encoded protein: CASSQVGTGWNEQFF.

V gene TRBV23-1 combines with J gene TRBJ2-7; 8 bases agree with TRBD1. TRBV23-1 is an ORF, and what it does is uncertain. CDR3 size: 15 residues. The ends lost 6 bases at V and 5 bases at J; junction bases unmatched: 12. The CDR3, as DNA: TGCGCCAGCAGCAGGAAGCCAGGGGGCCTCGACGAGCAGTACTTC. This codes for CASSRKPGGLDEQYF.

The chain has TRBV6-5 and TRBJ2-2; D might be TRBD1 (6 bases). Trimming shortened V by 6 bases and J by 1 base, and 9 bases separated the two germline ends. CDR1 MNHEY and CDR2 SVGAGI come from the germline V gene. This CDR3 is 14 amino acids long. CDR3 loop: CASRVTGNTGELFF. The CDR3 DNA reads TGTGCCAGCAGGGTGACAGGGAACACCGGGGAGCTGTTTTTT.

This sequence joins TRBV5-1 and TRBJ2-5; D may be TRBD2 (7 bases). Germline lookup yields CDR1 SGHRS and CDR2 YFSETQ. The CDR3 covers 15 residues. V gave up 1 base and J gave up 5 bases, with 15 bases separating them. CDR3 coding DNA: TGCGCCAGCAGCTTGAACTGGGGGGGCAGGGAGACCCAGTACTTC. This codes for CASSLNWGGRETQYF.

The genes are TRBV27 and TRBJ2-5; D perhaps matches TRBD1 (5 bases). V was clipped by 3 bases and J by 4 bases, with 12 bases between them. The CDR3 sequence is 14 residues long. Germline V lookup: CDR1 MNHEY, CDR2 SMNVEV (reference sequence). The CDR3 region is CASSFAGFGETQYF. Here the CDR3 DNA reads TGTGCCAGCAGTTTCGCAGGGTTCGGAGAGACCCAGTACTTC.

This chain connects TRBV30 to TRBJ1-1; D is uncertain. The CDR3 is 13 residues long. Deletions cut 0 bases from V and 2 bases from J, with 7 bases between. Germline lookup yields CDR1 GTSNPN and CDR2 SVGIG (reference sequence). The CDR3 loop reads CAWSVAHNTEAFF. The CDR3 nucleotides read TGTGCCTGGAGTGTAGCCCATAACACTGAAGCTTTCTTT. The full variable domain, with the rest looked up from reference TRBV30 and TRBJ1-1, is SQTIHQWPATLVQPVGSPLSLECTVEGTSNPNLYWYRQAAGRGLQLLFYSVGIGQISSEVPQNLSASRPQDRQFILSSKKLLLSDSGFYLCAWSVAHNTEAFFGQGTRLTVV.

This clone showed up just once. J is TRBJ2-7 and V is TRBV28; 11 nucleotides line up with TRBD2. The CDR3 length is 15 residues. The V gene end was trimmed by 6 bases and the J gene end by 0 bases; junction bases not matched to a gene: 4. Germline CDR1 is MDHEN and CDR2 is SYDVKM. The CDR3 sequence is CASSTGTSGSYEQYF. Written as DNA, the CDR3 is TGTGCCAGCAGCACCGGGACTAGCGGCTCCTACGAGCAGTACTTC. The full variable domain, in which reference TRBV28 and TRBJ2-7 provide the parts outside the CDR3, is DVKVTQSSRYLVKRTGEKVFLECVQDMDHENMFWYRQDPGLGLRLIYFSYDVKMKEKGDIPEGYSVSREKKERFSLILESASTNQTSMYLCASSTGTSGSYEQYFGPGTRLTVT.

This clone was seen a handful of times. The chain has TRBV2 and TRBJ1-1; D remains unclear. The V and J ends lost 6 bases and 3 bases respectively, with 11 bases between them. This CDR3 has 13 residues. CDR1 is SNHLY and CDR2 is FYNNEI in the germline V gene. The CDR3 is CASSAGLDTEAFF. CDR3 nucleotides: TGTGCCAGCAGCGCGGGTCTGGACACTGAAGCTTTCTTT.